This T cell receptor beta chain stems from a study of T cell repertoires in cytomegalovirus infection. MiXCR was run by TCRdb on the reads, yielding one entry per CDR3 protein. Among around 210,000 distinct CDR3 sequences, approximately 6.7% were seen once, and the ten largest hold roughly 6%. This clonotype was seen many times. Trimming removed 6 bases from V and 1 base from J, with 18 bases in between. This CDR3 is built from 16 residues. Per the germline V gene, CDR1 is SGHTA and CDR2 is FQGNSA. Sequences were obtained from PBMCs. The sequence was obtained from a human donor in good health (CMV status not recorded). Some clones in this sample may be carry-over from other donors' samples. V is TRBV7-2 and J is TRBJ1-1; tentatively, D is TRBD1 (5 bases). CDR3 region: CASRFTSGTANTEAFF. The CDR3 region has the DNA TGTGCCAGCAGGTTCACCTCCGGGACGGCGAACACTGAAGCTTTCTTT.